This TCR beta chain was captured by sequencing in a study of human CD4 T cells and Enterobacteriaceae. Sorting took every CD4+ cell except CD45RA+CCR7+CD95- naive cells, reaching over 98% purity. CD4 and CD14 magnetic microbeads positively selected total CD4+ T cells and monocytes. Before sorting, cells positive for CD8, CD14, CD16, CD56, CD19 or bright CD25 were removed. Detection sensitivity for ex vivo total memory CD4+ was one cell in 200,000. Some clones are missing from TCRdb's copy, which holds only in-frame ones; the method was immunoSEQ multiplex PCR. The table lists some 30,000 clones, 82% of them singletons. The CDR3 sequence is 17 residues long. V was pared by 6 bases and J by 7 bases, with 10 bases of the junction left unmatched. CDR1 KGHSH and CDR2 LQKENI come from the germline V gene.

The sequenced sample was memory CD4+ T cells from blood. The source is a human donor in good health. V and J are TRBV18 and TRBJ2-2; the match to TRBD2 covers 14 bases. The CDR3 spells CASSRGLAGGRGGELFF. The CDR3 bases are TGTGCCAGCTCCCGCGGACTAGCGGGAGGCCGCGGCGGGGAGCTGTTTTTT.